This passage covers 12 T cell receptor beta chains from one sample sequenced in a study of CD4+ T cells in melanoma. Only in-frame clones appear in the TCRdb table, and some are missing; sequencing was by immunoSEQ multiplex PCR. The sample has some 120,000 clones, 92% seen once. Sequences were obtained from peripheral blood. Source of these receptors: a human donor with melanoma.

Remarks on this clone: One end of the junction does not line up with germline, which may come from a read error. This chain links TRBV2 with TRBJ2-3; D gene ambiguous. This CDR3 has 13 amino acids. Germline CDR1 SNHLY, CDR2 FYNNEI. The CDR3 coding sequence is TGCGCCAGCAACATGGGTCAGACCACGACGCAGTATTTT. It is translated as CASNMGQTTTQYF.

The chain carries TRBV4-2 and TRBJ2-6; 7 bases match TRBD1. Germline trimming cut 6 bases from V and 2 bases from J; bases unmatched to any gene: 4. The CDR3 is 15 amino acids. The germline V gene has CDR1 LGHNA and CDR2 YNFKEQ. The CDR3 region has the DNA TGTGCCAGCAGGTCCGACAGGGCTGGGGCCAACGTCCTGACTTTC. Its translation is CASRSDRAGANVLTF.

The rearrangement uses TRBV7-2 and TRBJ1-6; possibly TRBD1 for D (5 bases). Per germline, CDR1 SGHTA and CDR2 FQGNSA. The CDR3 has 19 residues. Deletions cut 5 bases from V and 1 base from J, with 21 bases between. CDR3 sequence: CASSQEPGRLLSYNSPLHF. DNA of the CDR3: TGTGCCAGCAGCCAAGAGCCGGGACGGCTCTTATCCTATAATTCACCCCTCCACTTT.

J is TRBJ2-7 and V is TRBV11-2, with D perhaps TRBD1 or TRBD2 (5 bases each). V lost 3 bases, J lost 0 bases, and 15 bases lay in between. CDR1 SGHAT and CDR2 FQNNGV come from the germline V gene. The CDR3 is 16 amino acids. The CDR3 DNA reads TGTGCCAGCAGCTTCGGGGCCTTCGCTGACTCCTACGAGCAGTACTTC. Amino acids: CASSFGAFADSYEQYF.

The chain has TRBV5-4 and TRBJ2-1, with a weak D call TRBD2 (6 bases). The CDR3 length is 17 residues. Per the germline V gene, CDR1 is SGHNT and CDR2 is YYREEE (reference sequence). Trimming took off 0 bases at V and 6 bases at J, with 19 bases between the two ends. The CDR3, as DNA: TGTGCCAGCAGCTTGGACCCGGGAGCGGTTGGTGGCAATGAGCAGTTCTTC. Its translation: CASSLDPGAVGGNEQFF.

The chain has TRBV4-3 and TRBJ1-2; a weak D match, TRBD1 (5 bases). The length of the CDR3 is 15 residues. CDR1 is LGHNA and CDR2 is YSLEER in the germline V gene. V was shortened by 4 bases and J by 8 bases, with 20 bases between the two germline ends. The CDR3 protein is CASSLFSRDPVGYTF. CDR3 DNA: TGCGCCAGCAGCCTCTTTTCTAGGGACCCGGTGGGCTACACCTTC.

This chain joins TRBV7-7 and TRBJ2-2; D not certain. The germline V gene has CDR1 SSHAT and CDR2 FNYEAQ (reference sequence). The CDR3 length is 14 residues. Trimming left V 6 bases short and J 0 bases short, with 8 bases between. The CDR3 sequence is CASSRVTNTGELFF. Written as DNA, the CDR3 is TGTGCCAGCAGTCGGGTGACGAACACCGGGGAGCTGTTTTTT.

As DNA, the CDR3 is TGCGCCAGCAGCTTGGTCGGGACAGACACAGATACGCAGTATTTT. This gives the protein CASSLVGTDTDTQYF. The chain is built from TRBV5-1 and TRBJ2-3; TRBD1 matches 7 bases. From germline, CDR1 is SGHRS and CDR2 YFSETQ. The J segment lost 2 bases and the V segment lost 0 bases, leaving 3 bases of the junction unmatched. The CDR3 loop spans 15 amino acids.

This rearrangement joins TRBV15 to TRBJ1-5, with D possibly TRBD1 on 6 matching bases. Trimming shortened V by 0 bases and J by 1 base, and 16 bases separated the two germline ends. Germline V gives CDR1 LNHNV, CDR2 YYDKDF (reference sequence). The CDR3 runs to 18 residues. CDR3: CATSRDQRSGGSNQPQHF. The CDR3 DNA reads TGTGCCACCAGCAGAGATCAGCGGTCGGGGGGCAGCAATCAGCCCCAGCATTTT. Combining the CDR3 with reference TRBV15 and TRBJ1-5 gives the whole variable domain DAMVIQNPRYQVTQFGKPVTLSCSQTLNHNVMYWYQQKSSQAPKLLFHYYDKDFNNEADTPDNFQSRRPNTSFCFLDIRSPGLGDTAMYLCATSRDQRSGGSNQPQHFGDGTRLSIL.

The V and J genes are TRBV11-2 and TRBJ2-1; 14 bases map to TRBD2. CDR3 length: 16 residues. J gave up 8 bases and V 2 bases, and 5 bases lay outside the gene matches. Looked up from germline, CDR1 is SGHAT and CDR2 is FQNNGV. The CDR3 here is CASSLPPGLAGDEQFF. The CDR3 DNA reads TGTGCCAGCAGCTTACCTCCGGGACTAGCGGGGGATGAGCAGTTCTTC.

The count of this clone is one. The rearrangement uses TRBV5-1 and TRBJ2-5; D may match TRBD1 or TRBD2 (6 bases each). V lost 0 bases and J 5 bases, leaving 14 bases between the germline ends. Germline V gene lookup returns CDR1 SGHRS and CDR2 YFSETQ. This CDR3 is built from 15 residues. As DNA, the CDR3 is TGCGCCAGCAGCTTGGCCGTCGGGGGCGCGGAGACCCAGTACTTC. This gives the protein CASSLAVGGAETQYF.

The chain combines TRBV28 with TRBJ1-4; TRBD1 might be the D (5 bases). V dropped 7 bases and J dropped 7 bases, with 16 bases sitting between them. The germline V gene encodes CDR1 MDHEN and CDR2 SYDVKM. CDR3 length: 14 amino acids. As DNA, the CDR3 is TGTGCCAGCACCCCAGGGCAGGGTGGTGAAAAACTGTTTTTT. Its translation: CASTPGQGGEKLFF.